This is a list of T cell receptor beta chains from one sample in a study of blood T cell repertoires in COVID-19. Generated by immunoSEQ multiplex PCR, the TCRdb table keeps only in-frame clones and is missing some. The data show approximately 79,000 clones, over 80% seen once. Sequencing used peripheral blood. The receptors were sampled from a man in his fifties or sixties with COVID-19, enrolled during active disease. CDR3s include the opening cysteine and the closing phenylalanine or tryptophan. Each record gives: D gene, J gene, V gene, clone size, CDR3 DNA, CDR3 protein. The D gene is left open where the match is weak. Not all rows give a size; the values are once, few, many and, for expanded clones, a class.

D gene: TRBD2; J gene: TRBJ2-2; V gene: TRBV7-3; clone size: -; CDR3 DNA: TGTGCCAGCAGCTCTAGCGGGAACACCGGGGAGCTGTTTTTT; CDR3 protein: CASSSSGNTGELFF
D gene: -; J gene: TRBJ1-4; V gene: TRBV28; clone size: -; CDR3 DNA: TGTGCCAGCAGTTTCCAGGGTGCAACTAATGAAAAACTGTTTTTT; CDR3 protein: CASSFQGATNEKLFF
D gene: TRBD2; J gene: TRBJ2-1; V gene: TRBV7-6; clone size: -; CDR3 DNA: TGTGCCAGCAGCTCCCGTGGACTAGCGGGAGGGCCGGGATTCTTC; CDR3 protein: CASSSRGLAGGPGFF
D gene: TRBD1; J gene: TRBJ2-2; V gene: TRBV24-1; clone size: once; CDR3 DNA: TGTGCCACCAGTGAGACAGGGGGGACCGGGGAGCTGTTTTTT; CDR3 protein: CATSETGGTGELFF
D gene: TRBD2; J gene: TRBJ2-5; V gene: TRBV5-1; clone size: -; CDR3 DNA: TGCGCCAGCAGCTTGGCGGCTAGCGGTAAAGAGACCCAGTACTTC; CDR3 protein: CASSLAASGKETQYF
D gene: TRBD1; J gene: TRBJ1-1; V gene: TRBV19; clone size: -; CDR3 DNA: TGTGCCAGTAGTATAGGGGACAGTAAGAACACTGAAGCTTTCTTT; CDR3 protein: CASSIGDSKNTEAFF
D gene: -; J gene: TRBJ1-1; V gene: TRBV4-1; clone size: -; CDR3 DNA: TGCGCCAGCAGCCAAGATGCCCGGGAAGCCCCAGAAGCTTTCTTT; CDR3 protein: CASSQDAREAPEAFF
D gene: -; J gene: TRBJ1-6; V gene: TRBV30; clone size: once; CDR3 DNA: TGTGCCTGGAGCGGGGGACTGACCGATTCACCCCTCCACTTT; CDR3 protein: CAWSGGLTDSPLHF
D gene: -; J gene: TRBJ2-5; V gene: TRBV20-1; clone size: -; CDR3 DNA: TGCAGTGCTAGTGTGACAGGCGAAGAGACCCAGTACTTC; CDR3 protein: CSASVTGEETQYF
D gene: -; J gene: TRBJ1-4; V gene: TRBV5-5; clone size: once; CDR3 DNA: TGTGCCAGCAGCCGCGTAGGGGGAGCTAATGAAAAACTGTTTTTT; CDR3 protein: CASSRVGGANEKLFF
D gene: -; J gene: TRBJ1-1; V gene: TRBV6-5; clone size: -; CDR3 DNA: TGTGCCAGCACAGGTTACACTGAAGCTTTCTTT; CDR3 protein: CASTGYTEAFF
D gene: -; J gene: TRBJ1-1; V gene: TRBV28; clone size: once; CDR3 DNA: TGTGCCAGCAGAACCAAACATGAAGCTTTCTTT; CDR3 protein: CASRTKHEAFF
D gene: TRBD1; J gene: TRBJ2-7; V gene: TRBV6-6; clone size: -; CDR3 DNA: TGTGCCAGCAGTACGACAGGGGCCTCCTACGAGCAGTACTTC; CDR3 protein: CASSTTGASYEQYF
D gene: TRBD2; J gene: TRBJ2-5; V gene: TRBV20-1; clone size: -; CDR3 DNA: TGCAGTGCTAGTACTAGCGGAGTGTGGGAGACCCAGTACTTC; CDR3 protein: CSASTSGVWETQYF
D gene: TRBD2; J gene: TRBJ2-7; V gene: TRBV4-3; clone size: -; CDR3 DNA: TGCGCCAGCAGCCCGGCGGGGGTCTCGGACGAGCAGTACTTC; CDR3 protein: CASSPAGVSDEQYF
D gene: -; J gene: TRBJ1-1; V gene: TRBV29-1; clone size: -; CDR3 DNA: TGCAGCGCACACCCCACTGAAGCTTTCTTT; CDR3 protein: CSAHPTEAFF
D gene: TRBD1; J gene: TRBJ2-3; V gene: TRBV10-3; clone size: -; CDR3 DNA: TGTGCCATCAGTGTTGGCAGGGGGTTTAGCACAGATACGCAGTATTTT; CDR3 protein: CAISVGRGFSTDTQYF
D gene: -; J gene: TRBJ2-2; V gene: TRBV10-3; clone size: -; CDR3 DNA: TGTGCCATCAGCGGTATGGGACTCTGGGGCGGGGAGCTGTTTTTT; CDR3 protein: CAISGMGLWGGELFF
D gene: TRBD1; J gene: TRBJ2-2; V gene: TRBV2; clone size: -; CDR3 DNA: TGTGCCAGCAGTGTCGGGACAGCGAACACCGGGGAGCTGTTTTTT; CDR3 protein: CASSVGTANTGELFF
D gene: -; J gene: TRBJ1-5; V gene: TRBV6-1; clone size: -; CDR3 DNA: TGTGCCAGCAGTGAAGGACAGACAGTTAGCAATCAGCCCCAGCATTTT; CDR3 protein: CASSEGQTVSNQPQHF
D gene: TRBD2; J gene: TRBJ2-7; V gene: TRBV28; clone size: -; CDR3 DNA: TGTGCCAGCATCGCGGGGGGCATCGGTGAGCAGTACTTC; CDR3 protein: CASIAGGIGEQYF
D gene: -; J gene: TRBJ2-1; V gene: TRBV7-2; clone size: -; CDR3 DNA: TGTGCCAGCAGCTTAGGACAGATGCCTGGTGAGCAGTTCTTC; CDR3 protein: CASSLGQMPGEQFF
D gene: -; J gene: TRBJ2-3; V gene: TRBV19; clone size: -; CDR3 DNA: TGTGCCAGTAGTTACCCGGGTCCCAAGGGGAATACGCAGTATTTT; CDR3 protein: CASSYPGPKGNTQYF
D gene: -; J gene: TRBJ1-1; V gene: TRBV10-3; clone size: -; CDR3 DNA: TGTGCCATCAGTGATGCAGGGACTGAAGCTTTCTTT; CDR3 protein: CAISDAGTEAFF
D gene: -; J gene: TRBJ1-1; V gene: TRBV7-3; clone size: once; CDR3 DNA: TGTGCCAGCAGCCCGGACCCAGGGAATACTGAAGCTTTCTTT; CDR3 protein: CASSPDPGNTEAFF
D gene: -; J gene: TRBJ2-6; V gene: TRBV5-1; clone size: -; CDR3 DNA: TGCGCCAGCAGCGCGTTTTCCTCTGGGGCCAACGTCCTGACTTTC; CDR3 protein: CASSAFSSGANVLTF
D gene: TRBD2; J gene: TRBJ2-2; V gene: TRBV11-3; clone size: -; CDR3 DNA: TGTGCCAGCAGCAGAGATCTAGCGGGAGGGCACACCGGGGAGCTGTTTTTT; CDR3 protein: CASSRDLAGGHTGELFF
D gene: -; J gene: TRBJ2-3; V gene: TRBV5-1; clone size: -; CDR3 DNA: TGCGCCAGCAGCTTGGAGGGACACAGCACAGATACGCAGTATTTT; CDR3 protein: CASSLEGHSTDTQYF
D gene: TRBD1; J gene: TRBJ2-3; V gene: TRBV5-6; clone size: -; CDR3 DNA: TGTGCCAGCAGCTTGGTGGGACAGGGTACAGATACGCAGTATTTT; CDR3 protein: CASSLVGQGTDTQYF
D gene: TRBD2; J gene: TRBJ2-2; V gene: TRBV28; clone size: -; CDR3 DNA: TGTGCCAGCAGTTTACCTAGCGGGAACACCGGGGAGCTGTTTTTT; CDR3 protein: CASSLPSGNTGELFF
D gene: -; J gene: TRBJ1-2; V gene: TRBV6-2/TRBV6-3; clone size: -; CDR3 DNA: TGTGCCAGCAGTCGGGATTACTATGGCTACACCTTC; CDR3 protein: CASSRDYYGYTF
D gene: TRBD1; J gene: TRBJ2-5; V gene: TRBV9; clone size: -; CDR3 DNA: TGTGCCAGCGCCAGGGGGCGCGGAGAGACCCAGTACTTC; CDR3 protein: CASARGRGETQYF
D gene: TRBD2; J gene: TRBJ2-7; V gene: TRBV18; clone size: -; CDR3 DNA: TGTGCCAGCTCACCATTTATAGCGGGAGGGCCTAACGAGCAGTACTTC; CDR3 protein: CASSPFIAGGPNEQYF
D gene: -; J gene: TRBJ2-5; V gene: TRBV27; clone size: -; CDR3 DNA: TGTGCCAGCAGTTTATACAGGGGAGGTTTGGAGACCCAGTACTTC; CDR3 protein: CASSLYRGGLETQYF
D gene: -; J gene: TRBJ1-1; V gene: TRBV7-8; clone size: -; CDR3 DNA: TGTGCCAGCAGCTTAAGGCTAGTGAACACTGAAGCTTTCTTT; CDR3 protein: CASSLRLVNTEAFF
D gene: TRBD1; J gene: TRBJ2-1; V gene: TRBV24-1; clone size: -; CDR3 DNA: TGTGCCACCAGTGCTCGGGGCTTCGACAGGGGCCTCTACAATGAGCAGTTCTTC; CDR3 protein: CATSARGFDRGLYNEQFF
D gene: TRBD1; J gene: TRBJ1-4; V gene: TRBV6-5; clone size: -; CDR3 DNA: TGTGCCAGCAGTTCGGGACAGAGGGCTAATGAAAAACTGTTTTTT; CDR3 protein: CASSSGQRANEKLFF
D gene: -; J gene: TRBJ1-1; V gene: TRBV7-2; clone size: -; CDR3 DNA: TGTGCCAGCAGCTTAAGGGGCACTGAAGCTTTCTTT; CDR3 protein: CASSLRGTEAFF
D gene: TRBD1; J gene: TRBJ1-2; V gene: TRBV5-1; clone size: -; CDR3 DNA: TGCGCCAGCACGACAGGGCCTTCTGAGGGCTATGGCTACACCTTC; CDR3 protein: CASTTGPSEGYGYTF
D gene: -; J gene: TRBJ2-7; V gene: TRBV7-9; clone size: -; CDR3 DNA: TGTGCCAGCAGCCCCACAAGCTACGAGCAGTACTTC; CDR3 protein: CASSPTSYEQYF
D gene: TRBD1; J gene: TRBJ2-7; V gene: TRBV5-4; clone size: -; CDR3 DNA: TGTGCCAGCAGCCTATACAGGGGCGAGCAGTACTTC; CDR3 protein: CASSLYRGEQYF
D gene: TRBD1; J gene: TRBJ2-7; V gene: TRBV24-1; clone size: -; CDR3 DNA: TGTGCCACCCCAGTGATCATACCGGGACAGGGGGCGTTAGAGCAGTACTTC; CDR3 protein: CATPVIIPGQGALEQYF
D gene: -; J gene: TRBJ2-3; V gene: TRBV9; clone size: -; CDR3 DNA: TGTGCCAGCAGCGTAGAGGGCAGGGAGGCAGATACGCAGTATTTT; CDR3 protein: CASSVEGREADTQYF
D gene: -; J gene: TRBJ2-5; V gene: TRBV3-1/TRBV3-2; clone size: -; CDR3 DNA: TGTGCCAGCAGCCAAGATTATCTCCGCCTGTGCGGACAAGAGACCCAGTACTTC; CDR3 protein: CASSQDYLRLCGQETQYF
D gene: -; J gene: TRBJ1-3; V gene: TRBV3-1/TRBV3-2; clone size: -; CDR3 DNA: TGTGCCAGCAGCCCGACCAAAAACTCGGGCACCATATATTTT; CDR3 protein: CASSPTKNSGTIYF
D gene: -; J gene: TRBJ1-5; V gene: TRBV10-3; clone size: -; CDR3 DNA: TGTGCCATCAGTGGACAGGTCAATCAGCCCCAGCATTTT; CDR3 protein: CAISGQVNQPQHF
D gene: TRBD1; J gene: TRBJ1-4; V gene: TRBV6-5; clone size: -; CDR3 DNA: TGTGCCACAAATGAGGGACAGGGGAATGAAAAACTGTTTTTT; CDR3 protein: CATNEGQGNEKLFF
D gene: -; J gene: TRBJ1-3; V gene: TRBV10-3; clone size: -; CDR3 DNA: TGTGCCATCAGTGAGTCGGCGGTTGGTCAGGGAAACACCATATATTTT; CDR3 protein: CAISESAVGQGNTIYF
D gene: TRBD1; J gene: TRBJ1-2; V gene: TRBV5-1; clone size: -; CDR3 DNA: TGCGCCAGCAGCTCAGAGGGGGCGCTCGGCTATGGCTACACCTTC; CDR3 protein: CASSSEGALGYGYTF
D gene: -; J gene: TRBJ2-2; V gene: TRBV2; clone size: -; CDR3 DNA: TGTGCCAGCAGTTGGGGGCACGCGAACACCGGGGAGCTGTTTTTT; CDR3 protein: CASSWGHANTGELFF
D gene: TRBD2; J gene: TRBJ2-7; V gene: TRBV5-4; clone size: -; CDR3 DNA: TGTGCCAGCACCGGCCGAGCTAGCGGGAGAGACGAGCAGTACTTC; CDR3 protein: CASTGRASGRDEQYF
D gene: -; J gene: TRBJ1-4; V gene: TRBV5-4; clone size: once; CDR3 DNA: TGTGCCAGCAGCTTGGGACTTACGGGACTTAATGAAAAACTGTTTTTT; CDR3 protein: CASSLGLTGLNEKLFF
D gene: TRBD2; J gene: TRBJ2-3; V gene: TRBV11-2; clone size: -; CDR3 DNA: TGTGCCAGCAGCGTTACTAGCGGGGGGGGGACAGATACGCAGTATTTT; CDR3 protein: CASSVTSGGGTDTQYF
D gene: TRBD2; J gene: TRBJ2-7; V gene: TRBV15; clone size: -; CDR3 DNA: TGTGCCACCAGCAGAGATCTAAACGGACTAGCGGGAGGCGAGCAGTACTTC; CDR3 protein: CATSRDLNGLAGGEQYF